This TCR beta chain was sequenced for a study of cytomegalovirus exposure and HLA in healthy donors. Germline assignment: CDR1 LNHDA and CDR2 SQIVND (reference sequence). V was clipped by 0 bases and J by 4 bases; unmatched bases: 2. The CDR3 loop spans 14 amino acids. Whole-study findings and limits: Per a later analysis, HLA-associated TCR beta chains showed more clonal expansion than other, equally common TCR beta chains. According to the study, approximately 150 TCR beta chains were cytomegalovirus-associated. In an earlier analysis, most TCR beta V segments were productive about 87% or about 30% of the time.

As for this clone: The antigen remains undetermined.

60 Vbeta and 13 Jbeta primers were used in PCR. Profiled with immunoSEQ multiplex PCR; TCRdb holds only in-frame clones, not every one. Of about 130,000 clones in the sample, roughly 80% were seen once. This TCR was recovered from a man between 18 and 29 years old in good health and CMV-seropositive. Sequences were obtained from PBMCs. The genes are TRBV19 and TRBJ2-5, with TRBD2 matching over 7 bases. The CDR3 reads CASSIDGGGETQYF. The CDR3 DNA is TGTGCCAGTAGTATAGATGGGGGGGGAGAGACCCAGTACTTC. The variable domain in full, completed from reference TRBV19 and TRBJ2-5, reads DGGITQSPKYLFRKEGQNVTLSCEQNLNHDAMYWYRQDPGQGLRLIYYSQIVNDFQKGDIAEGYSVSREKKESFPLTVTSAQKNPTAFYLCASSIDGGGETQYFGPGTRLLVL.